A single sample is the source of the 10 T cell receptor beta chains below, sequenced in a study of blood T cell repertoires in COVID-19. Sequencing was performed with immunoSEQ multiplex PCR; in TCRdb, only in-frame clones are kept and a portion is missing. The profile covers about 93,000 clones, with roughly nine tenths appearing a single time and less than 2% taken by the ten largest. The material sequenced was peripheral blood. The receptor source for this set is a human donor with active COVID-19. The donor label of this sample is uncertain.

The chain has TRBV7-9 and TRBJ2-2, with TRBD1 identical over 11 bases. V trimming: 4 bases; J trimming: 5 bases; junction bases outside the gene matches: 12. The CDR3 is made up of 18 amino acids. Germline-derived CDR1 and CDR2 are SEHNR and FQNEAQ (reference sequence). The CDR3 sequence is CASSSNSGQGVITGELFF. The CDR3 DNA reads TGTGCCAGCAGCTCTAACTCGGGACAGGGGGTCATAACCGGGGAGCTGTTTTTT.

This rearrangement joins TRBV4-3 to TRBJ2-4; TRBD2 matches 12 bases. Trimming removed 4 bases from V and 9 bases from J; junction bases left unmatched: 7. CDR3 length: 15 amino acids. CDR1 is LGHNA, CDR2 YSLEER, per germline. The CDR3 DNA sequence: TGCGCCAGCAGCCTCTCTAGCGGGGGGGCGGGCATTCAGTACTTC. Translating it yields CASSLSSGGAGIQYF.

CDR3 coding DNA: TGCGCCAGCAGCTCAGACAGGGGAGATGCTGAGCAGTTCTTC. This sequence encodes CASSSDRGDAEQFF. The V gene is TRBV5-1, the J gene TRBJ2-1, with 8 bases fitting TRBD1. This CDR3 region has 14 residues. The V segment lost 3 bases and the J segment 9 bases; nucleotides outside the gene matches: 8. Germline CDR1 is SGHRS and CDR2 is YFSETQ.

CDR3 nucleotides: TGTGCCAGCAGCTCAATTTCCCACGAGCAGTACTTC. Translation: CASSSISHEQYF. This chain joins TRBV16 and TRBJ2-7; D call uncertain. Germline V gene sequence: CDR1 KGHSY, CDR2 FQNENV. The CDR3 totals 12 residues. Trimming left V 5 bases short and J 5 bases short, with 10 bases between.

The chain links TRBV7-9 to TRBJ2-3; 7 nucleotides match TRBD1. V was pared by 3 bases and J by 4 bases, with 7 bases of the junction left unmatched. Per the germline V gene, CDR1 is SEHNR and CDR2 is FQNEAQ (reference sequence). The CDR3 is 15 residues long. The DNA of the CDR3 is TGTGCCAGCAGCTTTACGGACAGGTGGTCAGATACGCAGTATTTT. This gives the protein CASSFTDRWSDTQYF.

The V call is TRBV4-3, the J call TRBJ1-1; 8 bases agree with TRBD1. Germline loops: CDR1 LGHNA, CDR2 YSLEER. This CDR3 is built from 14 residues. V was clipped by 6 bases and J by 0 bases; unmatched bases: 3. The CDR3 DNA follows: TGCGCCAGCAGACGGACAGGGATGAACACTGAAGCTTTCTTT. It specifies CASRRTGMNTEAFF.

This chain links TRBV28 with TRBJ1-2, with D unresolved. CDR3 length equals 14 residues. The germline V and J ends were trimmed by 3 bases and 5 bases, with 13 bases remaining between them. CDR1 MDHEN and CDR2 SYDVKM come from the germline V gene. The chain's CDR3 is CASSLTRSGYGYTF. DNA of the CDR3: TGTGCCAGCAGTTTGACTCGGTCGGGGTATGGCTACACCTTC.

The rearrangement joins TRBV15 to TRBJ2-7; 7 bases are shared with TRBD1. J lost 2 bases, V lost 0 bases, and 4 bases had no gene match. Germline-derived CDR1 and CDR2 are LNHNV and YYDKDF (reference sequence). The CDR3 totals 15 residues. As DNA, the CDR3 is TGTGCCACCAGCAGAGAAACAGGGGATCCCTACGAGCAGTACTTC. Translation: CATSRETGDPYEQYF.

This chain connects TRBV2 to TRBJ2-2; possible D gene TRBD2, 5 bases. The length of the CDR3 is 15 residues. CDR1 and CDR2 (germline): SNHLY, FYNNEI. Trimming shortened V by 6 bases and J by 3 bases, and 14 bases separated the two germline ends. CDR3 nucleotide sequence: TGTGCCAGCAGGCCCCGGGGTGTCGACACCGGGGAGCTGTTTTTT. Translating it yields CASRPRGVDTGELFF. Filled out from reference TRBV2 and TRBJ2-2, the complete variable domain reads EPEVTQTPSHQVTQMGQEVILRCVPISNHLYFYWYRQILGQKVEFLVSFYNNEISEKSEIFDDQFSVERPDGSNFTLKIRSTKLEDSAMYFCASRPRGVDTGELFFGEGSRLTVL.

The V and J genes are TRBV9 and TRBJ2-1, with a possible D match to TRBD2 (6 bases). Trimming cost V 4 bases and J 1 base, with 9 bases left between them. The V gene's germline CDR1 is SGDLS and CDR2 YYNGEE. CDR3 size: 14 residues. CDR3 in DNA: TGTGCCAGCAGCCCCGGGGGATCCTACAATGAGCAGTTCTTC. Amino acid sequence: CASSPGGSYNEQFF.